This TCR beta chain was sequenced during a study of blood T cell repertoires in COVID-19. Study overall: There were acute and convalescent COVID-19 samples, and they came from the United States, Italy and Spain. PBMCs, B-cell-depleted T cells, or T cells were the source of the cDNA or gDNA that made up the material.

Trimming at V came to 5 bases and at J to 1 base, leaving 12 bases not matched to a gene. CDR1 and CDR2 from the germline V gene are SGHTA and FQGTGA. The CDR3 has 19 residues. This clone was detected only once. Here immunoSEQ multiplex PCR was the method, and the copy in TCRdb shows in-frame clones only, minus some. The table includes 140,000 or so clones, roughly 80% detected once. Symptom resolution, clearance, or two negative PCRs marked donors in Cohort 3 as recovered. Sequencing was done on a sample of PBMCs or T cells enriched from blood (not recorded which). This chain joins TRBV7-3 and TRBJ2-6; 9 bases are shared with TRBD1. The clonotype originates from a woman between 35 and 50 years old who had recovered from COVID-19. CDR3 in amino acids: CASSLISGQGFSGANVLTF. The CDR3 DNA reads as TGTGCCAGCAGCCTAATCTCGGGACAGGGTTTTTCTGGGGCCAACGTCCTGACTTTC.